This passage covers 28 T cell receptor beta chains from one sample sequenced in a study of PD-1 blockade in classical Hodgkin lymphoma (dated by TCRdb to about 2020). The library was obtained by the immunoSEQ multiplex PCR assay. TCRdb stores this immuneACCESS table with in-frame sequences only. Part of the clones is absent; in the studies checked, under half of the shortfall reflects unresolved V genes, and no reason is known for the rest. This sample has approximately 10,000 clones in its table, and 85% to 90% of those were observed once. 23% of the sample is in the top ten clones. In light of the paper, this sample's time point label describes: cycle 4 day 1 (C4D1), after around six weeks of nivolumab. All trial patients had relapsed after autologous stem cell transplantation, with cohorts A, B and C differing in prior brentuximab vedotin exposure. The specimen comprised peripheral blood mononuclear cells (PBMCs), sampled before the fourth cycle of nivolumab. These receptors were collected from a human donor with classical Hodgkin lymphoma.

The genes are TRBV18 and TRBJ1-4; TRBD1 aligns across 8 bases. CDR3 length: 14 amino acids. Germline loops: CDR1 KGHSH, CDR2 LQKENI. V lost 4 bases and J lost 6; bases outside the gene matches: 4. The CDR3, as DNA: TGTGCCAGCTCACTGGACAGGGCGGATGAAAAACTGTTTTTT. This codes for CASSLDRADEKLFF.

The chain links TRBV7-9 to TRBJ1-6; D call uncertain. V was clipped by 0 bases and J by 8 bases, with 5 bases between them. The CDR3 sequence is 13 residues long. Per the germline V gene, CDR1 is SEHNR and CDR2 is FQNEAQ (reference sequence). CDR3 in amino acids: CASSLATHSPLHF. The CDR3 nucleotides are TGTGCCAGCAGCTTAGCTACACATTCACCCCTCCACTTT.

This clone is a singleton in its sample. The chain employs TRBV6-5 and TRBJ1-1; D is uncertain. In germline, CDR1 is MNHEY, CDR2 SVGAGI. This CDR3 spans 11 amino acids. V lost 2 bases and J 3 bases, leaving 1 base between the germline ends. CDR3 DNA: TGTGCCAGCAGTTACCACACTGAAGCTTTCTTT. This sequence encodes CASSYHTEAFF.

This clone was counted a few times. CDR3 in amino acids: CASRHLGQGAKNTEAFF. For the CDR3, the DNA is TGCGCCAGCAGACACCTGGGACAGGGGGCCAAGAACACTGAAGCTTTCTTT. The genes are TRBV4-1 and TRBJ1-1; 12 nucleotides align to TRBD1. Trimming at V came to 6 bases and at J to 1 base, leaving 9 bases not matched to a gene. Germline V gene sequence: CDR1 MGHRA, CDR2 YSYEKL. This CDR3 region has 17 residues.

The rearrangement uses TRBV7-2 and TRBJ2-1, with TRBD2 matching 7 bases. With 3 bases clipped from V and 9 bases from J, the junction kept 14 bases outside the gene matches. From germline, CDR1 is SGHTA and CDR2 FQGNSA. The CDR3 is made up of 16 amino acids. The CDR3 loop is CASSLRSAGVTGEQFF. The CDR3 nucleotides read TGTGCCAGCAGCTTGAGGTCCGCGGGGGTGACGGGTGAGCAGTTCTTC.

The chain couples TRBV9 to TRBJ1-1; D call uncertain. CDR3 length equals 15 residues. The germline V and J ends were trimmed by 2 bases and 2 bases, with 13 bases remaining between them. Germline CDR1 SGDLS, CDR2 YYNGEE. The CDR3 region has the DNA TGTGCCAGCAGCGTCAATGGGCAGCCTAACACTGAAGCTTTCTTT. Translated, it gives CASSVNGQPNTEAFF.

Here the CDR3 DNA reads TGTGCCAGTAGTATCCTGACGGGGGTCAGTAGCGGGGAGCTGTTTTTT. Translation gives CASSILTGVSSGELFF. This rearrangement joins TRBV19 to TRBJ2-2; D is possibly TRBD2 (6 bases). CDR3 size: 16 residues. Trimming left V 3 bases short and J 7 bases short, with 18 bases between. Germline CDR1 and CDR2: LNHDA and SQIVND (reference sequence).

This chain connects TRBV2 to TRBJ1-6; 11 bases agree with TRBD1. Per germline, CDR1 SNHLY and CDR2 FYNNEI. V lost 4 bases, J lost 8 bases, and 1 base stayed unmatched. There are 14 residues in the CDR3. CDR3 coding DNA: TGTGCCAGCAGTGGGGACAGGGGGTATTCACCCCTCCACTTT. It translates to CASSGDRGYSPLHF.

V is TRBV7-2 and J is TRBJ2-1; D is undetermined. CDR3 length: 11 amino acids. Germline values: CDR1 SGHTA, CDR2 FQGNSA. V lost 5 bases and J lost 8, with 7 bases in between. CDR3 in amino acids: CASSARYEQFF. The CDR3 region has the DNA TGTGCCAGCAGCGCTAGATATGAGCAGTTCTTC. The complete variable domain, with remaining parts taken from reference TRBV7-2 and TRBJ2-1, reads GAGVSQSPSNKVTEKGKDVELRCDPISGHTALYWYRQSLGQGLEFLIYFQGNSAPDKSGLPSDRFSAERTGGSVSTLTIQRTQQEDSAVYLCASSARYEQFFGPGTRLTVL.

The chain is built from TRBV9 and TRBJ1-6; no clear D. CDR1 and CDR2 from the germline V gene are SGDLS and YYNGEE. V lost 3 bases and J lost 0, with 7 bases in between. This CDR3 is built from 15 residues. The CDR3 coding sequence is TGTGCCAGCAGCGCCCAGAGCTCCTATAATTCACCCCTCCACTTT. Its protein product is CASSAQSSYNSPLHF.

The genes are TRBV10-3 and TRBJ2-1; TRBD1 matches at 8 bases. Germline CDR1 reads ENHRY; CDR2 reads SYGVKD. This CDR3 is 17 amino acids long. V shed 0 bases, J shed 7 bases, and the junction held 11 bases outside the gene matches. Here the CDR3 reads CAISESAGGVVRNEQFF. The CDR3 region has the DNA TGTGCCATCAGTGAGTCGGCAGGGGGCGTGGTAAGAAATGAGCAGTTCTTC.

Here the CDR3 DNA reads TGTGCCAGCAGTGGGCCTGGGGGTAGAGAAAGCACAGATACGCAGTATTTT. This gives the protein CASSGPGGRESTDTQYF. The chain couples TRBV2 to TRBJ2-3; D possibly uses TRBD1 or TRBD2 (5 bases each). The CDR3 covers 17 residues. V shed 4 bases and J shed 0 bases, with 17 bases lying between them. Germline V lookup: CDR1 SNHLY, CDR2 FYNNEI.

The CDR3 region has the DNA TGTGCCAGCAGCTTAGGAATCAGCGGGCGATCGAATGAGCAGTTCTTC. It encodes CASSLGISGRSNEQFF. J is TRBJ2-1 and V is TRBV7-6; possibly TRBD2 for D (6 bases). The length of the CDR3 is 16 residues. V lost 1 base and J 7 bases, leaving 17 bases between the germline ends. Per the germline V gene, CDR1 is SGHVS and CDR2 is FNYEAQ.

The J gene is TRBJ1-1, the V gene TRBV19; TRBD1 matches at 10 bases. Germline V gene lookup returns CDR1 LNHDA and CDR2 SQIVND (reference sequence). This CDR3 contains 17 residues. The V and J ends lost 5 bases and 6 bases, in that order; junction bases with no gene match: 15. CDR3 residues: CASSPYSGQGGRSEAFF. As DNA, the CDR3 is TGTGCCAGTAGTCCCTACTCCGGACAGGGGGGTCGTTCTGAAGCTTTCTTT.

The chain couples TRBV12-2 to TRBJ1-2; TRBD1 is the table's D call, not checked against the DNA. TRBV12-2 is noted as a pseudogene. This CDR3 is built from 20 residues. The CDR3 loop reads CASRLDAPRRTGRANYGYTF. In nucleotides, the CDR3 is TGTGCAAGTCGCTTAGACGCGCCCCGACGGACAGGGAGAGCGAACTATGGCTACACCTTC.

For the CDR3, the DNA is TGTGCCAGCTCGAAGAGCGGGGGAAACAATGAGCAGTTCTTC. Its protein is CASSKSGGNNEQFF. This chain uses TRBV4-2 with TRBJ2-1; 8 bases fit TRBD2. V lost 8 bases to trimming and J lost 5 bases; unmatched junction nucleotides: 8. CDR1 LGHNA and CDR2 YNFKEQ come from the germline V gene. There are 14 residues in the CDR3.

The chain links TRBV5-1 to TRBJ2-2; 7 bases agree with TRBD1. The V segment lost 2 bases and the J segment 3 bases; nucleotides outside the gene matches: 4. CDR1 is SGHRS and CDR2 is YFSETQ in the germline V gene. The CDR3 loop spans 15 amino acids. CDR3 amino acids: CASSLRDRYTGELFF. The CDR3 coding sequence is TGCGCCAGCAGCTTACGGGACAGATACACCGGGGAGCTGTTTTTT.

This clone appeared a single time. This chain joins TRBV11-2 and TRBJ2-7, with 7 nucleotides matching TRBD1. V lost 5 bases, J lost 3 bases, and 13 bases stayed unmatched. Germline lookup yields CDR1 SGHAT and CDR2 FQNNGV. The CDR3 spans 16 residues. CDR3 sequence: CASSARTGPLFYEQYF. For the CDR3, the DNA is TGTGCCAGCAGCGCCCGGACAGGTCCCCTTTTCTACGAGCAGTACTTC.

This chain joins TRBV5-8 and TRBJ2-4; D unclear. The CDR3 extends over 13 amino acids. V lost 3 bases, J lost 8 bases, and 12 bases lay in between. The germline CDR1 and CDR2 sequences are SGHTS and YDEGEE. CDR3 bases: TGTGCCAGCAGCTCAGGTTTGCGTGACATTCAGTACTTC. Amino acid sequence: CASSSGLRDIQYF.

V gene TRBV5-4 combines with J gene TRBJ2-3, with 8 nucleotides matching TRBD2. CDR3 length equals 16 residues. J gave up 4 bases and V 2 bases, and 9 bases lay outside the gene matches. The germline V gene encodes CDR1 SGHNT and CDR2 YYREEE (reference sequence). The CDR3 region is CASSLATGGAPDTQYF. CDR3 sequence (DNA): TGTGCCAGCAGCTTAGCCACCGGGGGGGCACCAGATACGCAGTATTTT.

The gene calls are TRBV9 and TRBJ2-3, with a possible D match to TRBD2 (5 bases). The germline gives CDR1 SGDLS, CDR2 YYNGEE. The CDR3 is 16 amino acids. Between the trimmed V and J ends, which lost 4 bases and 2 bases, there was a span of 17 bases. The CDR3 nucleotides are TGTGCCAGCAGCCCAACCCCTGAGGGAATCACAGATACGCAGTATTTT. Translated, it gives CASSPTPEGITDTQYF.

The chain couples TRBV6-5 to TRBJ2-7; D might be TRBD1 (6 bases). This CDR3 spans 13 amino acids. Looked up from germline, CDR1 is MNHEY and CDR2 is SVGAGI. V gave up 6 bases and J gave up 3 bases, with 12 bases separating them. The CDR3 region is CASSGTFDYEQYF. The CDR3 DNA is TGTGCCAGCAGCGGGACATTCGACTACGAGCAGTACTTC.

This chain links TRBV9 with TRBJ1-1, with D perhaps TRBD1 (5 bases). V lost 5 bases and J lost 2, with 10 bases in between. This CDR3 spans 13 amino acids. CDR1 is SGDLS and CDR2 is YYNGEE in the germline V gene. The DNA of the CDR3 is TGTGCCAGCAGGCCGACAGCCAACACTGAAGCTTTCTTT. Protein sequence: CASRPTANTEAFF.

V gene TRBV6-5 combines with J gene TRBJ1-3, with D uncertain. CDR1 and CDR2 (germline): MNHEY, SVGAGI. Between the trimmed V and J ends, which lost 6 bases and 0 bases, there was a span of 9 bases. The CDR3 contains 14 residues. The CDR3 DNA follows: TGTGCCAGCAGCCTCCTCTACTCTGGAAACACCATATATTTT. As protein: CASSLLYSGNTIYF.

The chain carries TRBV28 and TRBJ2-2, with D perhaps being TRBD1 or TRBD2 (6 bases each). The CDR3 is 16 residues long. Between the trimmed V and J ends, which lost 4 bases and 6 bases, there was a span of 18 bases. The germline gives CDR1 MDHEN, CDR2 SYDVKM. The CDR3 sequence is CASSSSGAGEAGELFF. The CDR3 DNA sequence: TGTGCCAGCAGTTCATCAGGGGCAGGGGAGGCCGGGGAGCTGTTTTTT.

In this sample, this clone turned up once. The J gene is TRBJ2-1, the V gene TRBV5-4, with 8 bases fitting TRBD1. Germline V gene data show CDR1 as SGHNT and CDR2 as YYREEE (reference sequence). This CDR3 comprises 16 residues. V lost 4 bases, J lost 4 bases, and 10 bases stayed unmatched. The CDR3 coding sequence is TGTGCCAGCAGCAAAACTGGGACAGGTACTTACAATGAGCAGTTCTTC. Protein sequence: CASSKTGTGTYNEQFF.

The chain combines TRBV27 with TRBJ2-5, with D perhaps matching TRBD2 (5 bases). The CDR3 is made up of 14 amino acids. Deletions cut 6 bases from V and 4 bases from J, with 15 bases between. CDR1 and CDR2 (germline): MNHEY, SMNVEV (reference sequence). The CDR3, as DNA: TGTGCCAGCAGAAGTCTGGGAGTGGGAGAGACCCAGTACTTC. This sequence encodes CASRSLGVGETQYF.

Here the CDR3 reads CASSENLGQREAFF. CDR3 DNA sequence: TGTGCCAGCAGTGAAAATTTGGGACAGAGGGAAGCTTTCTTT. V gene TRBV25-1 combines with J gene TRBJ1-1; 7 positions agree with TRBD1. The germline V gene has CDR1 MGHDK and CDR2 SYGVNS. V shed 2 bases, J shed 8 bases, and the junction held 8 bases outside the gene matches. The CDR3 has 14 residues. Full variable domain (outside the CDR3, taken from reference TRBV25-1 and TRBJ1-1): EADIYQTPRYLVIGTGKKITLECSQTMGHDKMYWYQQDPGMELHLIHYSYGVNSTEKGDLSSESTVSRIRTEHFPLTLESARPSHTSQYLCASSENLGQREAFFGQGTRLTVV.